The 8 T cell receptor beta chains in this list originate from one sample, sequenced in a study of radiotherapy plus CTLA-4 blockade in lung cancer. This table comes from immunoSEQ multiplex PCR, and its TCRdb copy is limited to in-frame clones, with some not included. This sample has approximately 94,000 clones, with roughly four fifths found just once. This specimen was peripheral blood, taken from a patient treated with radiotherapy plus ipilimumab. These receptors all stem from a human donor with non-small cell lung cancer that progressed on radiotherapy plus ipilimumab.

The chain employs TRBV7-3 and TRBJ2-1; TRBD2 agrees at 10 bases. There are 14 residues in the CDR3. Trimming cost V 5 bases and J 7 bases; bases outside gene matches: 5. Germline lookup yields CDR1 SGHTA and CDR2 FQGTGA. CDR3 residues: CASSVGLAENEQFF. The CDR3 region has the DNA TGTGCCAGCAGCGTCGGACTAGCGGAGAATGAGCAGTTCTTC.

J is TRBJ2-1 and V is TRBV7-9; D tentatively reads TRBD1 or TRBD2 (5 bases each). The V gene's germline CDR1 is SEHNR and CDR2 FQNEAQ (reference sequence). V lost 5 bases and J lost 7, with 15 bases in between. This CDR3 contains 14 residues. DNA of the CDR3: TGTGCCAGCAGCGACCCGGGGCTCAAGAATGAGCAGTTCTTC. Protein product: CASSDPGLKNEQFF.

The gene calls are TRBV5-1 and TRBJ2-3, with D unclear. Germline V gene lookup returns CDR1 SGHRS and CDR2 YFSETQ. This CDR3 has 15 residues. Between the trimmed V and J ends, which lost 1 base and 0 bases, there was a span of 9 bases. CDR3 region: CASSLTVTSTDTQYF. In DNA, the CDR3 is TGCGCCAGCAGCTTGACAGTCACCAGCACAGATACGCAGTATTTT.

The chain combines TRBV30 with TRBJ1-1; TRBD1 aligns across 8 bases. After removal of 5 bases from V and 4 bases from J, the junction contained 9 bases not matched to a gene. The CDR3 length is 14 residues. Germline V gives CDR1 GTSNPN, CDR2 SVGIG (reference sequence). This chain's CDR3 is CAWAPGDRGTEAFF. CDR3 DNA: TGTGCCTGGGCTCCAGGTGACAGGGGCACTGAAGCTTTCTTT.

The CDR3 region is CASSLKGTQNTEAFF. The CDR3 coding sequence is TGCGCCAGCAGCTTGAAAGGGACACAGAATACTGAAGCTTTCTTT. This chain joins TRBV5-1 and TRBJ1-1, with TRBD1 as a possible D gene (6 bases). Looked up from germline, CDR1 is SGHRS and CDR2 is YFSETQ. The CDR3 contains 15 residues. With 1 base removed from V and 5 bases from J, the gap between germline ends came to 15 bases.

A word on this clone: The sample carries other DNA sequences with the same CDR3. CDR3 amino acids: CASSLVDTGELFF. CDR3 nucleotides: TGTGCCAGCAGCTTAGTAGATACCGGGGAGCTGTTTTTT. The chain combines TRBV7-8 with TRBJ2-2; D remains ambiguous. Per the germline V gene, CDR1 is SGHVS and CDR2 is FQNEAQ. The CDR3 has 13 residues. V was trimmed by 1 base and J by 5 bases, leaving 5 bases between them.

V and J are TRBV18 and TRBJ1-1; D not certain. Between the trimmed V and J ends, which lost 6 bases and 6 bases, there was a span of 20 bases. The germline V gene has CDR1 KGHSH and CDR2 LQKENI. The CDR3 loop spans 15 amino acids. CDR3 DNA: TGTGCCAGCTCCCCGGAAGGATCTCCCCACCCTGAAGCTTTCTTT. Protein: CASSPEGSPHPEAFF.

The chain links TRBV7-2 to TRBJ1-4; D unresolved. Looked up from germline, CDR1 is SGHTA and CDR2 is FQGNSA. This CDR3 contains 14 residues. V lost 7 bases and J lost 4, with 13 bases in between. Written as DNA, the CDR3 is TGTGCCAGCAAAAGCGGTCCTCTTAATGAAAAACTGTTTTTT. Residues: CASKSGPLNEKLFF.